Listed below are T cell receptor beta chains from one sample, sequenced in a study of spatial heterogeneity in lung cancer. Each CDR3 protein gets one entry after TCRdb re-called the 5' RACE reads with MiXCR. The table includes under 14,000 distinct CDR3 sequences, less than 25% detected once. Sample: PBMCs, taken at surgery. The receptors shown here come from a female donor with early-stage non-small cell lung cancer. Each CDR3 is given with its conserved first and last residue. D genes are given only for firm matches. Some rows mark clone size as missing; the rest say once, few, many or name a class of expanded clone.

J gene,clone size,D gene,V gene,CDR3 DNA,CDR3 protein
TRBJ2-7,few,NA,TRBV5-4,TGTGCCAGCAGCTTCGGGACCGGGGTCGCGAGCTCCTACGAGCAGTACTTC,CASSFGTGVASSYEQYF
TRBJ2-1,medium-sized,TRBD2,TRBV5-6,TGTGCCAGCAGCTTGGCCGGGCTAGCGGGATCCTACAATGAGCAGTTCTTC,CASSLAGLAGSYNEQFF
TRBJ2-1,few,TRBD2,TRBV9,TGTGCCAGCAGCGTAGCTGGAATGGTGGCTAGCGGGAGCAATGAGCAGTTCTTC,CASSVAGMVASGSNEQFF
TRBJ2-2,medium-sized,NA,TRBV12-3/TRBV12-4,TGTGCCAGCAGTTTAATGGGGGCTCTGGGCACCGGGGAGCTGTTTTTT,CASSLMGALGTGELFF
TRBJ1-1,NA,NA,TRBV18,TGTGCCAGCTCACTTAGCCTCACTGTCGCCACTGAAGCTTTCTTT,CASSLSLTVATEAFF
TRBJ2-1,few,TRBD2,TRBV2,TGTGCCAGCAGTGAACGGGTAGCGGGAGGAAACAATGAGCAGTTCTTC,CASSERVAGGNNEQFF
TRBJ2-7,NA,NA,TRBV6-5,TGTGCCAGCAGTTACTCGAGTACAGGGTCCTACGAGCAGTACTTC,CASSYSSTGSYEQYF
TRBJ1-2,few,NA,TRBV6-5,TGTGCCAGCAAGGGGAGGGGGAACTATGGCTACACCTTC,CASKGRGNYGYTF
TRBJ2-5,many,NA,TRBV10-3,TGTGCCATCAGTGGAAAACAGGGAATTGGAGAGACCCAGTACTTC,CAISGKQGIGETQYF
TRBJ2-7,NA,NA,TRBV6-1,TGTGCCAGCAGTGAAGGCGAGAGCTCCTACGAGCAGTACTTC,CASSEGESSYEQYF
TRBJ2-1,NA,TRBD1,TRBV11-1,TGTGCCAGCACCAACACAGGGGGCCTTGAGCAGTTCTTC,CASTNTGGLEQFF
TRBJ2-7,NA,NA,TRBV4-1,TGCGCCAGCAGCCGCGTCCCTACCTCCTACGAGCAGTACTTC,CASSRVPTSYEQYF
TRBJ2-1,NA,TRBD2,TRBV2,TGTGCCAGCACGGAGCGGGAGGTAGGCCGGGGTGGTGAGCAGTTCTTC,CASTEREVGRGGEQFF
TRBJ2-2,few,NA,TRBV7-6,TGTGCCAGCAGCTTGAAGAACGGGGAGCTGTTTTTT,CASSLKNGELFF
TRBJ2-1,few,TRBD2,TRBV4-1,TGCGCCAGCAGCCGGCCTAGCGGCAATGAGCAGTTCTTC,CASSRPSGNEQFF
TRBJ1-1,NA,NA,TRBV12-3/TRBV12-4,TGTGCCAGCAGTTACGGGGAGGGCACTGAAGCTTTCTTT,CASSYGEGTEAFF
TRBJ2-5,many,NA,TRBV12-5,TGTGCTAGTGGCCCCCGGGCGGCCGAGGGGGCGGGGAGCGCTGAGACCCAGTACTTC,CASGPRAAEGAGSAETQYF
TRBJ2-2,few,TRBD2,TRBV7-9,TGTGCCAGCAGCTCGAAAGGGCCACTAGCGGACACCGGGGAGCTGTTTTTT,CASSSKGPLADTGELFF
TRBJ2-3,NA,NA,TRBV7-9,TGTGCCAGCAGCCCCCTCGCGCAGTATTTT,CASSPLAQYF
TRBJ2-5,NA,NA,TRBV2,TGTGCCAGCATCCGGGACTCAGGAGGGACCCAGTACTTC,CASIRDSGGTQYF
TRBJ2-1,few,NA,TRBV20-1,TGCAGTGCTAGAGATCCGGCCCTGGATGTCAATGAGCAGTTCTTC,CSARDPALDVNEQFF
TRBJ2-7,many,NA,TRBV20-1,TGCAGTGCTAGTAGCGCCTCCTACGAGCAGTACTTC,CSASSASYEQYF
TRBJ1-5,NA,NA,TRBV19,TGTGCCAGTAGTATACGCGGACTCGAAAGCAATCAGCCCCAGCATTTT,CASSIRGLESNQPQHF
TRBJ2-7,NA,NA,TRBV3-1,TGTGCCAGCAGCCAAGTTTCGACCTACGAGCAGTACTTC,CASSQVSTYEQYF
TRBJ2-3,NA,NA,TRBV29-1,TGCAGCGTTGAAGCCGGGACTGGGGCAGATACGCAGTATTTT,CSVEAGTGADTQYF
TRBJ2-3,NA,NA,TRBV7-9,TGTGCCAGCAGTAATGACAAGGCCTGGAGGCCCAGCACAGATACGCAGTATTTT,CASSNDKAWRPSTDTQYF
TRBJ2-1,NA,TRBD2,TRBV20-1,TGCAGTGCTAGAGATGGGGAGGGAGTTGCCTACAATGAGCAGTTCTTC,CSARDGEGVAYNEQFF
TRBJ1-1,medium-sized,NA,TRBV5-1,TGCGCCAGCGTCACCAGGGAGCACACTGAAGCTTTCTTT,CASVTREHTEAFF
TRBJ1-5,few,NA,TRBV12-3/TRBV12-4,TGTGCCAGCAGTTTAGCTCGACCTCAGCCCCAGCATTTT,CASSLARPQPQHF
TRBJ2-1,few,TRBD2,TRBV20-1,TGCAGTGTGTTAGCGGGAGACTCCTACAATGAGCAGTTCTTC,CSVLAGDSYNEQFF
TRBJ2-1,NA,NA,TRBV20-1,TGCAGTGCTAGAGGGCAGGGGGGCTCCTACAATGAGCAGTTCTTC,CSARGQGGSYNEQFF
TRBJ2-7,few,TRBD2,TRBV20-1,TGCAGTGCTAGACCCCTAGCGGGAGGGGAGTACGAGCAGTACTTC,CSARPLAGGEYEQYF
TRBJ2-7,NA,TRBD2,TRBV7-2,TGTGCCAGCAGCTTAAGCGGGGTGAACTACGAGCAGTACTTC,CASSLSGVNYEQYF
TRBJ1-1,many,NA,TRBV28,TGTGCCAGCAGCCCGAACACTGAAGCTTTCTTT,CASSPNTEAFF
TRBJ1-1,NA,NA,TRBV6-6,TGTGCCAGCTTGGAACCCGAAGAGGCTGAAGCTTTCTTT,CASLEPEEAEAFF
TRBJ2-2,few,NA,TRBV5-4,TGTGCCATCCGCGGGGCGAACACCGGGGAGCTGTTTTTT,CAIRGANTGELFF
TRBJ2-3,NA,NA,TRBV6-5,TGTGCCAGCAGTTACAGGGGAGAATCCACAGATACGCAGTATTTT,CASSYRGESTDTQYF
TRBJ2-6,few,NA,TRBV5-4,TGTGCCAGCAGCTCGGTAGGGGGGGCCAACGTCCTGACTTTC,CASSSVGGANVLTF
TRBJ1-6,few,TRBD1,TRBV20-1,TGCAGTGCTAGAGTGGGGACAGATAATTCACCCCTCCACTTT,CSARVGTDNSPLHF
TRBJ2-2,medium-sized,NA,TRBV7-2,TGTGCCAGCGGACGACTGCTCAACACCGGGGAGCTGTTTTTT,CASGRLLNTGELFF
TRBJ2-7,few,NA,TRBV15,TGTGCCACCAGCAGAGATCTTCCCTACGGTGAGCAGTACTTC,CATSRDLPYGEQYF
TRBJ1-1,medium-sized,NA,TRBV6-5,TGTGCCAGCAGCCTCGACAGAAGGACTGAAGCTTTCTTT,CASSLDRRTEAFF
TRBJ2-1,few,NA,TRBV7-3,TGTGCCAGCAGCCCCTCCGCTAGCAGAAACAATGAGCAGTTCTTC,CASSPSASRNNEQFF
TRBJ2-7,medium-sized,NA,TRBV11-2,TGTGCCAGCAGTTCTTCCTACGAGCAGTACTTC,CASSSSYEQYF
TRBJ2-5,NA,TRBD2,TRBV5-1,TGCGCCAGCAGCTTGGGGACTAGCGGCCAAGAGACCCAGTACTTC,CASSLGTSGQETQYF
TRBJ1-1,NA,TRBD1,TRBV29-1,TGCAGCGTTGAATTGACAGGGGGAACTGAAGCTTTCTTT,CSVELTGGTEAFF
TRBJ2-7,many,NA,TRBV3-1,TGTGCCAGCAGCCAAGATGGGCGCGAGCAGTACTTC,CASSQDGREQYF
TRBJ1-5,NA,NA,TRBV20-1,TGCAGTGCTAGAGATGTAGGGGGCAATCAGCCCCAGCATTTT,CSARDVGGNQPQHF
TRBJ1-5,few,TRBD1,TRBV9,TGTGCCAGCAGCGTAGGGGGGACAGGGGAATATCAGCCCCAGCATTTT,CASSVGGTGEYQPQHF